Reported below is one T cell receptor (beta chain). Its target is unknown. This sample is drawn from a study of T cell responses to AZD1222 COVID-19 vaccine. Notes on the study in general: Elevations in Spike-specific TCR breadth and depth followed administration of two AZD1222 doses. Only 5 or 6 people who got AZD1222 tested seropositive at baseline. It was only after the peak T cell response that any repertoires were sampled.

The length of the CDR3 is 17 residues. The germline CDR1 and CDR2 sequences are KGHSH and LQKENI. Trimming took off 3 bases at V and 0 bases at J, with 14 bases between the two ends. Profiling relied on immunoSEQ multiplex PCR, and the TCRdb table lists in-frame clones only, not all of them. The top ten hold nearly 3.5% of the sample, which has 140,000 or so clones, about 91% seen once. The sequence derives from an adult in good health. The sequences come from peripheral blood, collected on day 0 of AZD1222 vaccination. The chain joins TRBV18 to TRBJ1-4, with a possible D match to TRBD1 (5 bases). The CDR3: CASSPSSGLSTNEKLFF. The CDR3 DNA follows: TGTGCCAGCTCACCTTCCTCGGGACTCTCAACTAATGAAAAACTGTTTTTT. Complete variable domain (other parts from reference TRBV18 and TRBJ1-4): NAGVMQNPRHLVRRRGQEARLRCSPMKGHSHVYWYRQLPEEGLKFMVYLQKENIIDESGMPKERFSAEFPKEGPSILRIQQVVRGDSAAYFCASSPSSGLSTNEKLFFGSGTQLSVL.